Listed here are 10 T cell receptor beta chains from one sample, sequenced in a study of blood T cell repertoires in COVID-19. Assay: immunoSEQ multiplex PCR; the TCRdb copy retains only in-frame clones and omits some. Of about 130,000 clones detected, more than 70% appear once; the ten largest clones hold approximately 4%. Material: peripheral blood. Receptors were obtained from a woman aged 55-69 years with acute or convalescent COVID-19.

The chain joins TRBV3-1 (or the pseudogene TRBV3-2) to TRBJ1-2, with D uncertain. This CDR3 region has 14 residues. The V gene's germline CDR1 is LGHDT and CDR2 YNNKEL (reference sequence). The V and J ends lost 3 bases and 4 bases respectively, with 12 bases between them. CDR3 region: CASSQWGEVYGYTF. In DNA, the CDR3 is TGTGCCAGCAGCCAGTGGGGAGAAGTCTATGGCTACACCTTC.

This chain connects TRBV6-5 to TRBJ1-5; D might be TRBD1 (6 bases). Per the germline V gene, CDR1 is MNHEY and CDR2 is SVGAGI. The CDR3 length is 14 residues. The V gene lost 5 bases and the J gene lost 2 bases, with 10 bases spanning the gap. CDR3 DNA: TGTGCCAGCAGTCCAGGGGTGGGCAATCAGCCCCAGCATTTT. Its protein product is CASSPGVGNQPQHF.

The CDR3 DNA follows: TGTGCCAGCACCCCTCCTCCGGGACAGGGAATTTATGGCTACACCTTC. Its protein is CASTPPPGQGIYGYTF. This chain connects TRBV28 to TRBJ1-2, with 9 bases matching TRBD1. V was clipped by 7 bases and J by 5 bases; unmatched bases: 14. The CDR3 length is 16 residues. Germline-derived CDR1 and CDR2 are MDHEN and SYDVKM.

This chain links TRBV3-1 (or the pseudogene TRBV3-2) with TRBJ2-1; 14 bases line up with TRBD2. Germline trimming cut 7 bases from V and 0 bases from J; bases unmatched to any gene: 5. The CDR3 extends over 17 amino acids. Looked up from germline, CDR1 is LGHDT and CDR2 is YNNKEL (reference sequence). CDR3 residues: CASIGLAGGSSYNEQFF. CDR3 coding DNA: TGTGCCAGCATTGGACTAGCGGGAGGCTCCTCCTACAATGAGCAGTTCTTC.

The chain carries TRBV20-1 and TRBJ2-1, with a possible D match to TRBD2 (5 bases). The germline gives CDR1 DFQATT, CDR2 SNEGSKA (reference sequence). V was cut by 3 bases and J by 10 bases, with 10 bases left in between. CDR3 length equals 11 residues. The CDR3 DNA is TGCAGTGCTAGTATTAGAGGGGAGCAGTTCTTC. Residues: CSASIRGEQFF.

The chain is built from TRBV24-1 and TRBJ1-2; D might be TRBD1 (5 bases). Trimming removed 3 bases at V and 8 bases at J, with 15 bases between. This CDR3 has 14 residues. Per the germline V gene, CDR1 is KGHDR and CDR2 is SFDVKD. The CDR3 sequence is CATSDGARAEGYTF. For the CDR3, the DNA is TGTGCCACCAGTGATGGTGCCAGGGCCGAAGGCTACACCTTC.

The chain combines TRBV20-1 with TRBJ1-2, with TRBD1 as a possible D gene (6 bases). Trimming took 5 bases from V and 8 from J, leaving 12 bases between them. There are 11 residues in the CDR3. Germline CDR1 reads DFQATT; CDR2 reads SNEGSKA (reference sequence). The CDR3 spells CSARPTGGYTF. CDR3 sequence (DNA): TGCAGTGCTCGTCCTACAGGGGGCTACACCTTC.

This clone was counted between two and nine times. The CDR3 DNA reads TGTGCCATCCCGCCGGGAGGATATATGAACACTGAAGCTTTCTTT. Protein: CAIPPGGYMNTEAFF. The chain recombines TRBV2 with TRBJ1-1, with unresolved D. V lost 10 bases and J 0 bases, leaving 18 bases between the germline ends. This CDR3 spans 15 amino acids. The germline CDR1 and CDR2 sequences are SNHLY and FYNNEI.

J is TRBJ1-1 and V is TRBV11-1; 7 nucleotides align to TRBD1. This CDR3 comprises 15 residues. Germline V lookup: CDR1 SGHAT, CDR2 FQDESV (reference sequence). Unmatched junction bases numbered 10, after V lost 5 bases and J lost 4 bases. The chain's CDR3 is CASSTPGQRGTEAFF. As DNA, the CDR3 is TGTGCCAGCAGCACCCCGGGACAGAGGGGCACTGAAGCTTTCTTT.

The genes are TRBV5-1 and TRBJ1-2; maybe TRBD1 (5 bases). Germline assignment: CDR1 SGHRS and CDR2 YFSETQ. V was pared by 0 bases and J by 4 bases, with 10 bases between. The CDR3 runs 14 residues. The DNA of the CDR3 is TGCGCCAGCAGCTTGGAGGGGTACTCCTATGGCTACACCTTC. Protein: CASSLEGYSYGYTF.